What follows is one T cell receptor beta chain and its context. This clonotype came up many times. Its antigen is currently not known. No base-level quality is on record; no much larger clone is a single base apart. These data belong to a study of identical twins (dated by TCRdb to the mid-2010s). Notes on the research overall: To test whether fetal clonotypes persist, the study used deep sequencing on TCR alpha and beta repertoires from monozygotic twins, unrelated adults of various ages, and cord blood. To rule out contamination, the twin experiments were replicated at different times with different library preparation protocols.

Findings and caveats that apply to the study as a whole: Abundant cord blood beta clonotypes had fewer insertions, young adult naive repertoires showed a similar but weaker trend, and memory repertoires showed no such trend. In monozygotic twins, recombination models systematically underestimated out-of-frame TCR alpha sharing, but the models matched the sharing seen between unrelated individuals. Because the same donors could not be followed over many years, the conclusions depended on cross-sectional statistical analysis. In beta out-of-frame sequences, excess twin sharing was weaker, because having fewer shared sequences lowered the signal-to-noise ratio. Zero-insertion analyses could be partly confounded by invariant T cells such as MAIT and iNKT, though diverse VJ usage argued against such confounding for most clonotypes. Compared with coincidental sharing between unrelated individuals, out-of-frame TCR alpha sequences shared between twins had an excess of sequences with low generation probability.

All donors were healthy Caucasians. Three pairs of female monozygotic twins, all aged 18 to 29 years, made up the twin cohort. Peripheral blood mononuclear cells were used as the source from which RNA for TCR libraries was isolated. The CDR3 measures 15 amino acids from cysteine to phenylalanine. Here the CDR3 DNA is all that survives: 45 bases in frame from base 1. Looking up the germline V gene yields CDR1 WSHSY and CDR2 SAAADI. V is shortened by 3 bases, J by 1 base, and the region joining them spans 9 bases. The library was produced with 5' RACE. Sequenced using an Illumina HiSeq 2000. Template switching introduced a universal primer binding site; the final cDNA contained a unique molecular identifier, enabling accurate counting of TCR cDNA molecules. First-strand cDNA for TCR alpha and beta chains was synthesized from specific primers in the conserved constant-segment region. To control for contamination, every cDNA library carried two barcodes: a SMART-Mk sample barcode plus Illumina barcodes. TruSeq adapter sequences, together with Illumina sample barcodes, were added in two successive PCR steps. The Illumina HiSeq platform was used with custom primers to sequence TCR alpha and beta cDNA libraries. On the study's bioinformatics: MiGEC was used to process raw reads and extract unique molecular identifiers, and MiXCR was used to find CDR3 positions. For each individual, recombination models were inferred using an EM algorithm with the repgenHMM and IGoR tools. Shared clonotypes were analyzed with the tcR package in R, and sharing was normalized by the product of cloneset sizes. To study raw recombination free of thymic and clonal selection effects, out-of-frame nonproductive sequences were analyzed. The public reads were run again by TCRdb, first through fastp at Q25 and then through MiXCR, and only productive beta chains were kept. When rows share a CDR3 protein, they turn into one entry using the most common DNA and genes. TCRdb assigned the V and J calls; the authors' analysis was not used. For this sample the table gives hundreds of thousands of distinct CDR3 sequences, of which 8.5% to 9% were detected only once. The ten largest account for approximately 0.94% of the sample.

These records were also assigned to another study, of yellow fever vaccine responses in identical twins. From that second study: According to the authors, the vaccine-induced T cell response in identical twins seemed to be partly convergent and partly specific to each individual. In the study, vaccine-responding T cell clones were precisely tracked in identical twins.

The rearrangement combines TRBV10-2 with TRBJ2-2; no D gene is confidently identified. Source material: PBMCs. This TCR derives from a young woman in good health. Here the CDR3 is given as CASSDFLQNTGELFF. The sequenced DNA is TGCGCCAGCAGTGACTTTTTGCAGAACACCGGGGAGCTGTTTTTT.